The 2 T cell receptor beta chains given below trace back to one sample, sequenced in a study of blood T cell repertoires in COVID-19. Sequencing used immunoSEQ multiplex PCR; TCRdb keeps in-frame clones, though not all of them. The sample has about 100,000 clones; approximately 85% are singletons. The specimen was peripheral blood. These receptors were collected from a woman aged 55-75 years with acute or convalescent COVID-19.

The chain has TRBV5-1 and TRBJ2-1, with D unclear. Germline CDR1 reads SGHRS; CDR2 reads YFSETQ. The CDR3 sequence is 13 residues long. V lost 3 bases and J lost 3, with 7 bases in between. CDR3 coding DNA: TGCGCCAGCAGCTCCACTGGCTACAATGAGCAGTTCTTC. It codes for CASSSTGYNEQFF.

The chain carries TRBV5-1 and TRBJ2-5; tentative D call: TRBD2 (6 bases). Germline V lookup: CDR1 SGHRS, CDR2 YFSETQ. V was trimmed by 3 bases and J by 2 bases, leaving 14 bases between them. The CDR3 contains 15 residues. In DNA form, the CDR3 reads TGCGCCAGCAGCTGGGCGAGTAGCGGACAAGAGACCCAGTACTTC. Its protein is CASSWASSGQETQYF.